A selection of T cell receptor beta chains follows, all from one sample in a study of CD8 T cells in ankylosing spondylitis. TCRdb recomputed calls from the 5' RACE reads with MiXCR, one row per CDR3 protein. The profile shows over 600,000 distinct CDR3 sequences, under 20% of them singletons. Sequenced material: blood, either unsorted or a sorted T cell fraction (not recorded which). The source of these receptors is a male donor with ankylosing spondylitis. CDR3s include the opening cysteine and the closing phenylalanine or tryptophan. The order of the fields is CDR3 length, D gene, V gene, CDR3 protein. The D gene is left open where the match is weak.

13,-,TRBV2,CASSLAAQQTQYF
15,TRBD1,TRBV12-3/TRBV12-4,CASTQGDRDVGEQYF
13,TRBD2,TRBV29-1,CSVPGTIYNEQFF
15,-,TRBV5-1,CASRETGRLADTQYF
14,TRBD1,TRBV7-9,CASSYPGQWYEQYF
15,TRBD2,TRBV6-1,CASSAGTSVAYEQYF
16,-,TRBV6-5,CASSYSIGGGDYGYTF
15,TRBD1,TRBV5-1,CASSPDRGGPYEQYF
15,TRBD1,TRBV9,CASSVGTGAIQPQHF
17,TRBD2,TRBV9,CASSVDPAGRQTDTQYF
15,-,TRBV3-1,CASSQDRTGHYEQYF
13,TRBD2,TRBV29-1,CSVGGEGSYEQYF
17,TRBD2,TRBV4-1,CASSQERGLAGVETQYF
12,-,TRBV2,CASKRLSYEQYF
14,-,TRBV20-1,CSAPDLGSSYEQYF
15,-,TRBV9,CASSAHGTDDSPLHF
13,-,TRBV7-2,CASSLEPTGELFF
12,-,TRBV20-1,CSASTDSYGYTF
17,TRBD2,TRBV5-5,CASSLVVVGGAIDTQYF
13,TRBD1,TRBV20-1,CSASLEGAQPQHF
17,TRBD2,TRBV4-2,CASSQYLTGGTYNEQFF
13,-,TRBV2,CASSVSGVYGYTF
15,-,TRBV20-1,CSALQKGGGNQPQHF
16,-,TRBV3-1,CASSQTRATGRDEQFF
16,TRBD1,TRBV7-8,CASSLAVGTGTYGYTF
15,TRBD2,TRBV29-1,CSVGNSGGSTDTQYF
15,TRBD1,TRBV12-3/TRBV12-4,CASSLSPRQGEGYTF
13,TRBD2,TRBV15,CATSIPSGNEQFF
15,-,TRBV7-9,CASSLGIGGNQPQHF
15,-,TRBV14,CASSPRELAYNEQFF